This passage covers 18 T cell receptor beta chains from one sample sequenced in a study of cytomegalovirus exposure and HLA in healthy donors. Sequenced by immunoSEQ multiplex PCR; TCRdb stores in-frame clones only, minus some. This table holds about 110,000 clones, about 94% found once. The sample was PBMCs. These receptors came from a woman aged 18 to 35 in good health and CMV-seronegative.

V gene TRBV15 combines with J gene TRBJ1-1; the D gene is possibly TRBD1 (5 bases). Trimming took 0 bases from V and 1 from J, leaving 9 bases between them. The germline V gene encodes CDR1 LNHNV and CDR2 YYDKDF (reference sequence). CDR3 length: 15 amino acids. CDR3 loop: CATSRDLGQNTEAFF. CDR3 DNA sequence: TGTGCCACCAGCAGAGATTTAGGACAGAACACTGAAGCTTTCTTT.

J is TRBJ2-3 and V is TRBV5-1; the match to TRBD2 covers 10 bases. V gave up 2 bases and J gave up 0 bases; unmatched junction bases: 9. The CDR3 has 18 residues. CDR1 and CDR2 from the germline V gene are SGHRS and YFSETQ. The CDR3 is CASSFGLAGAASTDTQYF. In DNA form, the CDR3 reads TGCGCCAGCAGCTTTGGGCTAGCGGGGGCCGCTAGCACAGATACGCAGTATTTT. The complete variable domain, with remaining parts taken from reference TRBV5-1 and TRBJ2-3, reads KAGVTQTPRYLIKTRGQQVTLSCSPISGHRSVSWYQQTPGQGLQFLFEYFSETQRNKGNFPGRFSGRQFSNSRSEMNVSTLELGDSALYLCASSFGLAGAASTDTQYFGPGTRLTVL.

This chain uses TRBV10-3 with TRBJ2-3; 9 bases fit TRBD2. Germline trimming cut 3 bases from V and 6 bases from J; bases unmatched to any gene: 7. This CDR3 has 15 residues. The germline V gene encodes CDR1 ENHRY and CDR2 SYGVKD. CDR3 sequence reads: CAISEGERGVDTQYF. The CDR3 DNA reads TGTGCCATCAGTGAAGGGGAGCGGGGGGTGGATACGCAGTATTTT.

J is TRBJ1-5 and V is TRBV2; no definite D call. Trimming took 1 base from V and 6 from J, leaving 4 bases between them. The CDR3 has 12 amino acids. Germline V gene sequence: CDR1 SNHLY, CDR2 FYNNEI. The CDR3 sequence: CASSEGLQPQHF. The CDR3 DNA is TGTGCCAGCAGTGAAGGGCTTCAGCCCCAGCATTTT.

The chain combines TRBV25-1 with TRBJ1-2, with 9 bases that match TRBD1. This CDR3 is built from 15 residues. Germline CDR1 and CDR2: MGHDK and SYGVNS. V dropped 3 bases and J dropped 3; count of bases not matched to a gene: 5. The CDR3 spells CASSDRGTGHYGYTF. The CDR3 nucleotides are TGTGCCAGCAGTGATCGTGGGACAGGGCACTATGGCTACACCTTC.

The gene calls are TRBV6-1 and TRBJ2-5, with 8 positions matching TRBD2. The CDR3 has 14 amino acids. Germline CDR1 and CDR2: MNHNS and SASEGT. J lost 2 bases, V lost 6 bases, and 5 bases had no gene match. The CDR3 nucleotides read TGTGCCAGCAGCCCCGGGGGGGGACAAGAGACCCAGTACTTC. Protein: CASSPGGGQETQYF.

The chain couples TRBV19 to TRBJ1-5; weak D call: TRBD1 (5 bases). The CDR3 is 16 amino acids. Germline V CDR1 and CDR2: LNHDA, SQIVND (reference sequence). The V end lost 7 bases, the J end lost 5 bases, and 21 bases lay between the germline ends. The CDR3 DNA is TGTGCCAGTAACCCCCAGCTGGCGGGGCTCCATCAGCCCCAGCATTTT. Translation gives CASNPQLAGLHQPQHF.

The chain recombines TRBV30 with TRBJ2-5, with 9 bases matching TRBD2. Germline V gene data show CDR1 as GTSNPN and CDR2 as SVGIG (reference sequence). V gave up 2 bases and J gave up 4 bases; unmatched junction bases: 11. This CDR3 contains 16 residues. Written as DNA, the CDR3 is TGTGCCTGGAGTATTGGCGTAGCGGGGGTACGAGAGACCCAGTACTTC. It translates to CAWSIGVAGVRETQYF.

V and J are TRBV5-8 and TRBJ2-2; 8 bases line up with TRBD1. After removal of 3 bases from V and 3 bases from J, the junction contained 7 bases not matched to a gene. The CDR3 consists of 16 residues. Germline values: CDR1 SGHTS, CDR2 YDEGEE. The CDR3 region is CASSSRDRPDTGELFF. CDR3 bases: TGTGCCAGCAGCTCCCGGGACAGGCCCGACACCGGGGAGCTGTTTTTT.

V gene TRBV4-3 combines with J gene TRBJ1-1; TRBD1 is a possible D gene (6 bases). There are 15 residues in the CDR3. Germline CDR1 and CDR2: LGHNA and YSLEER. Trimming removed 2 bases at V and 2 bases at J, with 12 bases between. The CDR3 is CASSQLTGSNTEAFF. The CDR3 DNA reads as TGCGCCAGCAGCCAATTAACAGGGAGCAACACTGAAGCTTTCTTT.

The CDR3 here is CSVLTGSLETQYF. The CDR3 DNA reads as TGCAGCGTGCTGACAGGGAGTTTAGAGACCCAGTACTTC. The V call is TRBV29-1, the J call TRBJ2-5; TRBD1 agrees at 7 bases. Looked up from germline, CDR1 is SQVTM and CDR2 is ANQGSEA. The CDR3 extends over 13 amino acids. Trimming removed 6 bases from V and 4 bases from J; junction bases left unmatched: 8.

This chain links TRBV4-1 with TRBJ1-1; D is unclear. The length of the CDR3 is 16 residues. Trimming stripped 3 bases from V and 1 base from J, with 15 bases between. From germline, CDR1 is MGHRA and CDR2 YSYEKL. The CDR3 DNA is TGCGCCAGCAGCCAGGTTCCTTCCCTGAGGAACACTGAAGCTTTCTTT. It yields the protein CASSQVPSLRNTEAFF.

The chain has TRBV5-1 and TRBJ2-3; unclear D gene. V lost 2 bases and J 2 bases, leaving 21 bases between the germline ends. The germline V gene encodes CDR1 SGHRS and CDR2 YFSETQ. The CDR3 totals 18 residues. The CDR3 here is CASSLSKTSLEITDTQYF. The CDR3 coding sequence is TGCGCCAGCAGCTTATCAAAAACCTCCCTTGAGATCACAGATACGCAGTATTTT.

The rearrangement joins TRBV28 to TRBJ2-3; D not resolved. Per germline, CDR1 MDHEN and CDR2 SYDVKM. This CDR3 region has 15 residues. The V end was cut by 3 bases, the J end by 0 bases, with 10 bases between. The CDR3 loop is CASSFSTSSTDTQYF. CDR3 DNA sequence: TGTGCCAGCAGTTTTTCGACATCCAGCACAGATACGCAGTATTTT.

This clone appeared a few times. The rearrangement links TRBV6-1 to TRBJ1-6, with TRBD1 matching over 12 bases. From germline, CDR1 is MNHNS and CDR2 SASEGT. V shed 3 bases and J 10 bases; nucleotides not matched to a gene: 4. CDR3 length: 15 amino acids. The DNA of the CDR3 is TGTGCCAGCAGTGACCCGGGACAGGGGGCCTCACCCCTCCACTTT. Its protein product is CASSDPGQGASPLHF.

This clone was seen only once. V is TRBV19 and J is TRBJ2-3, with D unclear. Trimming removed 3 bases at V and 0 bases at J, with 7 bases between. CDR3 length: 14 residues. CDR1 LNHDA and CDR2 SQIVND come from the germline V gene (reference sequence). CDR3 nucleotides: TGTGCCAGTAGTATGATACATAGCACAGATACGCAGTATTTT. Residues: CASSMIHSTDTQYF.

The chain is built from TRBV6-5 and TRBJ1-1; 8 bases align to TRBD1. V lost 5 bases to trimming and J lost 11 bases; unmatched junction nucleotides: 10. Germline V gene lookup returns CDR1 MNHEY and CDR2 SVGAGI. The CDR3 loop spans 13 amino acids. The CDR3 nucleotides are TGTGCCAGCAGTCGGACAGGGCCGGGGGACGCTTTCTTT. It specifies CASSRTGPGDAFF.

This clone has only one observation. The chain uses TRBV29-1 and TRBJ2-7, with TRBD1 as a possible D gene (6 bases). The CDR3 contains 14 residues. Germline lookup yields CDR1 SQVTM and CDR2 ANQGSEA. Deletions cut 6 bases from V and 6 bases from J, with 21 bases between. CDR3 loop: CSVLDPKGVGEQYF. CDR3 in DNA: TGCAGCGTCTTAGACCCCAAGGGGGTGGGCGAGCAGTACTTC.